Listed below are T cell receptor beta chains from one sample, sequenced in a study of cytomegalovirus exposure and HLA in healthy donors. Measured with immunoSEQ multiplex PCR; TCRdb has only the in-frame clones, and not every one. The top ten hold approximately 5% of the sample, which has approximately 200,000 clones, roughly 75% seen once. The sequencing sample was made of PBMCs. The receptor set was obtained from a man aged 25-45 years in good health and CMV-seropositive. Each CDR3 is given with its conserved first and last residue.

>TRBJ2-2|TRBV7-8
CASSVGGTGELFF
>TRBJ2-2|TRBV7-3
CASSRDTNTGELFF
>TRBJ1-4|TRBV5-6
CASSTGQLGEKLFF
>TRBJ2-3|TRBV27
CASSFGLGWGTQYF
>TRBJ1-6|TRBV19
CASKATGFNSPLHF
>TRBJ1-4|TRBV25-1
CASSNPGTGEVKLFF
>TRBJ2-2|TRBV19
CASITGANTGELFF
>TRBJ1-2|TRBV6-1
CASPGQRLGYTF
>TRBJ1-3|TRBV5-1
CASSLGANENTIYF
>TRBJ1-1|TRBV19
CASSIGKGARGTEAFF
>TRBJ2-2|TRBV6-6
CASSRAGELFF
>TRBJ2-3|TRBV7-9
CASSPAAGGRGDPDTQYF
>TRBJ2-7|TRBV7-9
CASSDSSSYEQYF
>TRBJ2-7|TRBV2
CASRTGQGVSYEQYF
>TRBJ2-7|TRBV7-8
CASSLAVGGRSSYEQYF
>TRBJ1-5|TRBV10-3
CAISERQGTGQPQHF
>TRBJ2-7|TRBV7-8
CASSLAGHSYEQYF
>TRBJ1-5|TRBV4-2
CASSQEGTGGNQPQHF
>TRBJ1-1|TRBV29-1
CSARPSGTGIKAFF
>TRBJ1-1|TRBV27
CASSLGGSTEAFF
>TRBJ2-7|TRBV7-2
CASSLLERDPFRYF
>TRBJ1-5|TRBV30
CAWNRGFSNQPQHF
>TRBJ2-5|TRBV9
CASSAGGRETQYF
>TRBJ2-6|TRBV5-1
CASSLAARDSGANVLTF
>TRBJ2-3|TRBV27
CASSLLSGSSTDTQYF
>TRBJ2-7|TRBV5-6
CASSFRDRGPYEQYF
>TRBJ1-2|TRBV15
CATSSDRVRDYTF
>TRBJ2-3|TRBV27
CASSAGQLHVITDTQYF
>TRBJ2-7|TRBV12-5
CASGFHLGEADEQYF
>TRBJ1-1|TRBV20-1
CRPRGSTEAFF
>TRBJ1-2|TRBV7-2
CASSLTGQGGIGYTF
>TRBJ1-2|TRBV9
CASTKDGIGQGARGYTF
>TRBJ2-5|TRBV7-6
CASSSGFRETQYF
>TRBJ2-7|TRBV6-5
CASSRSGILYEQYF
>TRBJ1-5|TRBV27
CASSSADFQPQHF
>TRBJ2-3|TRBV2
CASSEGASGGASDTQYF
>TRBJ2-5|TRBV5-1
CASRPGTGLWETQYF
>TRBJ2-5|TRBV15
CATSRGNSGGLEGTQYF
>TRBJ2-3|TRBV5-1
CASSLVAQGDTDTQYF
>TRBJ2-5|TRBV7-9
CASTLAGEETQYF
>TRBJ2-3|TRBV13
CASSLVLAGLTDTQYF
>TRBJ1-5|TRBV6-5
CASSPTGSNQPQHF
>TRBJ2-7|TRBV28
CASSLVGGENRKPYEQYF
>TRBJ2-5|TRBV7-2
CASRLTSAETQYF
>TRBJ1-5|TRBV9
CASSVRGNQPQHF
>TRBJ1-3|TRBV14
CASNQERGGRDTIYF
>TRBJ2-1|TRBV7-3
CASSPQMRGDEQFF
>TRBJ2-1|TRBV28
CASSLEALIGNEQFF
>TRBJ1-6|TRBV12-5
CASAKGAGSPLHF
>TRBJ2-7|TRBV4-1
CASSNLRLAGVGEQYF
>TRBJ1-2|TRBV7-9
CASSAGGGYDYGYTF
>TRBJ2-5|TRBV6-5
CASSYSGGRETQYF
>TRBJ2-3|TRBV4-1
CASSQVASGGTSTDTQYF
>TRBJ2-7|TRBV18
CASSPAEGGSYEQYF
>TRBJ2-5|TRBV19
CASSPDSRSQETQYF